Below are 17 T cell receptor beta chains sequenced from a single sample in a study of T cell responses to AZD1222 COVID-19 vaccine. Profiled with immunoSEQ multiplex PCR; TCRdb holds only in-frame clones, not every one. This table has roughly 56,000 clones, around 80% appearing once. Sequences were derived from peripheral blood, sampled 28 days after the second AZD1222 dose. Source of these receptors: an adult who received the AZD1222 COVID-19 vaccine.

This clone has a single count. This chain joins TRBV5-1 and TRBJ1-2, with D possibly TRBD1 on 5 matching bases. The CDR3 runs 19 residues. Germline V CDR1 and CDR2: SGHRS, YFSETQ. Deletions cut 2 bases from V and 2 bases from J, with 25 bases between. This CDR3 reads CASSFAASMWIPGNYGYTF. The CDR3, as DNA: TGCGCCAGCAGCTTCGCCGCGTCGATGTGGATACCAGGGAACTATGGCTACACCTTC.

This clone was picked up a small number of times. CDR3 residues: CAWSVDNNQPQHF. The CDR3 DNA sequence: TGTGCCTGGAGTGTAGACAACAATCAGCCCCAGCATTTT. This rearrangement joins TRBV30 to TRBJ1-5; D not resolved. The CDR3 covers 13 residues. Germline V gene data show CDR1 as GTSNPN and CDR2 as SVGIG (reference sequence). Trimming stripped 0 bases from V and 3 bases from J, with 6 bases between.

The chain is built from TRBV4-3 and TRBJ2-1; TRBD2 matches at 8 bases. Germline V lookup: CDR1 LGHNA, CDR2 YSLEER. CDR3 length: 18 amino acids. Losses at the gene ends were 0 bases for V and 0 bases for J; bases not matched to a gene: 7. DNA of the CDR3: TGCGCCAGCAGCCAAGATCCCCCGGGGGGGAGCTCCTACAATGAGCAGTTCTTC. Its translation: CASSQDPPGGSSYNEQFF.

This clone was found once. This chain uses TRBV19 with TRBJ2-1, with no clear D. Trimming cost V 3 bases and J 4 bases, with 10 bases left between them. Germline CDR1 and CDR2: LNHDA and SQIVND (reference sequence). The CDR3 has 14 residues. The CDR3 spells CASSIARIYNEQFF. In DNA form, the CDR3 reads TGTGCCAGTAGTATCGCCCGTATTTACAATGAGCAGTTCTTC.

The J gene is TRBJ2-2, the V gene TRBV24-1; TRBD2 agrees at 11 bases. CDR3 length: 14 amino acids. Germline V lookup: CDR1 KGHDR, CDR2 SFDVKD. J gave up 1 base and V 9 bases, and 0 bases lay outside the gene matches. The CDR3 nucleotides are TGTGCCACCGGGACTAGCGGGAACACCGGGGAGCTGTTTTTT. This codes for CATGTSGNTGELFF.

The chain has TRBV24-1 and TRBJ2-7; D uncertain. Germline V gene lookup returns CDR1 KGHDR and CDR2 SFDVKD. V was pared by 6 bases and J by 5 bases, with 19 bases between. This CDR3 has 15 residues. The CDR3 region is CATSRYSLLRDEQYF. For the CDR3, the DNA is TGTGCCACCAGTAGGTACAGCCTCCTAAGGGACGAGCAGTACTTC.

The chain combines TRBV11-2 with TRBJ1-1; D remains unclear. V dropped 5 bases and J dropped 3 bases, with 16 bases sitting between them. CDR3 size: 15 residues. CDR1 and CDR2 (germline): SGHAT, FQNNGV. The CDR3 nucleotides read TGTGCCAGCAGCCTCCGACTGTCGTCGGACACTGAAGCTTTCTTT. It encodes CASSLRLSSDTEAFF.

CDR3 nucleotide sequence: TGTGCCACCAGTGATTCCCCGGGACTAGCGGGAGGGAGGTGGGGTGAGCAGTTCTTC. Its translation: CATSDSPGLAGGRWGEQFF. This sequence joins TRBV24-1 and TRBJ2-1, with 16 positions matching TRBD2. This CDR3 has 19 residues. In germline, CDR1 is KGHDR, CDR2 SFDVKD. V was pared by 2 bases and J by 9 bases, with 12 bases of the junction left unmatched.

Here the CDR3 DNA reads TGTGCCAGCAGTTATTGGGTGACAGGGAGCCCGTCGCAGTACTTC. It yields the protein CASSYWVTGSPSQYF. This rearrangement joins TRBV6-2 or TRBV6-3 to TRBJ2-7, with TRBD1 matching 7 bases. V was pared by 3 bases and J by 9 bases, with 14 bases of the junction left unmatched. The length of the CDR3 is 15 residues. Germline lookup yields CDR1 MNHEY and CDR2 SVGEGT.

J is TRBJ2-1 and V is TRBV6-1, with 13 bases lining up with TRBD2. The CDR3 totals 17 residues. CDR1 and CDR2 (germline): MNHNS, SASEGT. Trimming took 4 bases from V and 10 from J; bases not matched to a gene: 13. The CDR3 here is CASSGNFGGLAGNEQFF. CDR3 DNA: TGTGCCAGCAGTGGTAATTTTGGGGGACTAGCGGGAAACGAGCAGTTCTTC.

This clone counts as hyperexpanded. The CDR3 DNA follows: TGTGCCATCAGTGGCAATAGCGGGAGAGACAATGAGCAGTTCTTC. This encodes CAISGNSGRDNEQFF. V usage is TRBV10-3 and J usage is TRBJ2-1, with 9 bases fitting TRBD2. The CDR3 loop spans 15 amino acids. CDR1 ENHRY and CDR2 SYGVKD come from the germline V gene. With 4 bases clipped from V and 5 bases from J, the junction kept 6 bases outside the gene matches.

The J gene is TRBJ2-5, the V gene TRBV7-9, with 8 nucleotides matching TRBD2. V dropped 5 bases and J dropped 7; count of bases not matched to a gene: 18. Germline CDR1 is SEHNR and CDR2 is FQNEAQ (reference sequence). The CDR3 contains 17 residues. The CDR3 sequence: CASSGGTSSGGKVTQYF. CDR3 nucleotides: TGTGCCAGCAGCGGCGGGACTAGTAGTGGGGGTAAGGTGACCCAGTACTTC.

V is TRBV9 and J is TRBJ2-1; D uncertain. The V end was cut by 1 base, the J end by 2 bases, with 1 base between. The CDR3 extends over 12 amino acids. The germline V gene has CDR1 SGDLS and CDR2 YYNGEE. Here the CDR3 reads CASSVTYNEQFF. The CDR3 bases are TGTGCCAGCAGCGTAACCTACAATGAGCAGTTCTTC.

The chain carries TRBV29-1 and TRBJ1-1; no clear D. V lost 0 bases and J lost 3, with 8 bases in between. The germline gives CDR1 SQVTM, CDR2 ANQGSEA. This CDR3 spans 13 amino acids. DNA of the CDR3: TGCAGCGTTGAAGATCCTCTGTACACTGAAGCTTTCTTT. Its translation is CSVEDPLYTEAFF.

Remarks on this clone: The junction does not match germline at one end; this may be a read error. The chain joins TRBV4-2 to TRBJ2-2; TRBD2 is a possible D gene (7 bases). Germline CDR1 and CDR2: LGHNA and YNFKEQ. The CDR3 spans 18 residues. The CDR3 protein is CASRHKGGLASNTGELFF. The CDR3 bases are TGTGCCAGCCGCCATAAGGGGGGGCTAGCGTCGAACACCGGGGAGCTGTTTTTT.

This chain links TRBV28 with TRBJ2-7, with 10 bases that match TRBD1. J was trimmed by 3 bases and V by 5 bases; bases with no gene match: 4. CDR3 size: 14 residues. Germline V gene data show CDR1 as MDHEN and CDR2 as SYDVKM. The CDR3 bases are TGTGCCAGCAGTACAGACAGGGGGCTCTACGAGCAGTACTTC. The encoded protein is CASSTDRGLYEQYF.

The chain joins TRBV9 to TRBJ2-7; TRBD2 agrees at 10 bases. Losses at the gene ends were 0 bases for V and 3 bases for J; bases not matched to a gene: 6. Germline V lookup: CDR1 SGDLS, CDR2 YYNGEE. The CDR3 contains 16 residues. The CDR3 bases are TGTGCCAGCAGCGTAGAGGCTAGCGGGAGATACTACGAGCAGTACTTC. This translates into CASSVEASGRYYEQYF.